This T cell receptor beta chain was retrieved from a study of blood T cell repertoires in COVID-19. For the study at large: Nucleic acid was either cDNA or gDNA, and it came from T cells, B-cell-depleted T cells, or PBMCs.

Trimming cost V 4 bases and J 4 bases; bases outside gene matches: 6. Germline-derived CDR1 and CDR2 are SGHTA and FQGNSA. The CDR3 loop spans 14 amino acids. Original data processing: Reference gene primers were amplified, and this amplification served to estimate nucleated cell counts. The repertoire was sequenced with immunoSEQ multiplex PCR; TCRdb's copy has only in-frame clones and lacks some. Clone size and the V and J calls come from that table; the DNA yielded D and trimming. The profile shows roughly 60,000 clones, about 80% of them singletons. The specimen sequenced was peripheral blood. This chain connects TRBV7-2 to TRBJ1-2; 7 bases align to TRBD1. The TCR sequence derives from an elderly man with COVID-19, enrolled during active disease. As DNA, the CDR3 is TGTGCCAGCAGCTCGGACAGGAGGTCCTATGGCTACACCTTC. The encoded protein is CASSSDRRSYGYTF.